The 27 T cell receptor beta chains reported below all come from one sample, sequenced in a study of cytomegalovirus exposure and HLA in healthy donors. It was with 60 Vbeta and 13 Jbeta primers that the PCR ran. Assay used: immunoSEQ multiplex PCR; TCRdb lists only in-frame clones, some missing. The data show 250,000 to 350,000 clones, approximately 90% seen once. Input material: PBMCs. These receptors were collected from a woman aged 18-29 years in good health and CMV-seronegative.

V usage is TRBV7-2 and J usage is TRBJ2-7; tentatively, D is TRBD2 (6 bases). Trimming cost V 1 base and J 3 bases, with 13 bases left between them. Germline assignment: CDR1 SGHTA and CDR2 FQGNSA. The CDR3 extends over 15 amino acids. CDR3 in amino acids: CASSLDWGGNYEQYF. As DNA, the CDR3 is TGTGCCAGCAGCTTAGATTGGGGAGGCAACTACGAGCAGTACTTC.

The chain couples TRBV6-5 to TRBJ1-1; D unclear. V gave up 6 bases and J gave up 6 bases, with 14 bases separating them. Germline loops: CDR1 MNHEY, CDR2 SVGAGI. The CDR3 is made up of 13 amino acids. The CDR3 DNA is TGTGCCAGCAGCCGCGGCGAGGGCGCTGAAGCTTTCTTT. Its translation is CASSRGEGAEAFF.

The CDR3 loop is CASSFLGTGVQETQYF. CDR3 sequence (DNA): TGTGCCAGCAGCTTCTTAGGGACAGGCGTCCAAGAGACCCAGTACTTC. The rearrangement uses TRBV11-2 and TRBJ2-5; 8 nucleotides agree with TRBD1. The CDR3 covers 16 residues. Germline assignment: CDR1 SGHAT and CDR2 FQNNGV. J lost 1 base, V lost 3 bases, and 7 bases had no gene match.

The gene calls are TRBV1 and TRBJ2-7; TRBD2 is the table's D call, not checked against the DNA. TRBV1 is labeled a pseudogene. The CDR3 loop spans 15 amino acids. The DNA for the CDR3 is TGCACCAGCAGCACCCCCGGGACTTTCTCCTACGAGCAGTACTTC. The encoded protein is CTSSTPGTFSYEQYF.

CDR3 DNA: TGTGCCACTAAAGGGGGCGAGGCCTCCTACGAGCAGTACTTC. Translated: CATKGGEASYEQYF. V and J are TRBV25-1 and TRBJ2-7; TRBD1 matches 7 bases. The CDR3 has 14 residues. Trimming at V came to 10 bases and at J to 0 bases, leaving 9 bases not matched to a gene. Germline V gene sequence: CDR1 MGHDK, CDR2 SYGVNS.

The genes are TRBV6-5 and TRBJ2-1, with 7 bases matching TRBD2. Trimming took 5 bases from V and 0 from J; bases not matched to a gene: 4. This CDR3 spans 15 amino acids. CDR1 is MNHEY and CDR2 is SVGAGI in the germline V gene. In DNA form, the CDR3 reads TGTGCCAGCAGTCCCGGGACTACCTCCTACAATGAGCAGTTCTTC. Protein product: CASSPGTTSYNEQFF.

In DNA form, the CDR3 reads TGCGCCAGCAGTGGGTCAGACAGGGGGATAACCGGGGAGCTGTTTTTT. Translation gives CASSGSDRGITGELFF. The chain links TRBV10-1 to TRBJ2-2; 9 nucleotides agree with TRBD1. CDR3 size: 16 residues. J gave up 5 bases and V 4 bases, and 8 bases lay outside the gene matches. CDR1 and CDR2 (germline): WNHNN, SYGVQD (reference sequence).

V usage is TRBV10-3 and J usage is TRBJ2-3; a possible D gene is TRBD1 (6 bases). CDR1 is ENHRY, CDR2 SYGVKD, per germline. This CDR3 is built from 12 residues. The germline V and J ends were trimmed by 10 bases and 6 bases, with 14 bases remaining between them. The CDR3 region is CATNAGVDTQYF. CDR3 nucleotides: TGTGCCACCAACGCAGGGGTTGATACGCAGTATTTT.

The CDR3 loop is CASSSPGQGLRETQYF. Written as DNA, the CDR3 is TGTGCCAGCAGTTCACCAGGACAGGGGCTGAGGGAGACCCAGTACTTC. The chain combines TRBV27 with TRBJ2-5, with TRBD1 matching 9 bases. Looked up from germline, CDR1 is MNHEY and CDR2 is SMNVEV (reference sequence). This CDR3 has 16 residues. The V gene end was trimmed by 4 bases and the J gene end by 5 bases; junction bases not matched to a gene: 11.

Of note for this clone: At one end the junction does not follow the germline gene, possibly because of a read error. The rearrangement uses TRBV7-9 and TRBJ2-7; D gene ambiguous. This CDR3 has 13 amino acids. Germline loops: CDR1 SEHNR, CDR2 FQNEAQ (reference sequence). DNA of the CDR3: TGTTCCAGCAGCTTAGTGTGGTCAGGCGAGCAGTACTTC. Translating it yields CSSSLVWSGEQYF.

V usage is TRBV9 and J usage is TRBJ2-1; D is ambiguous. The germline CDR1 and CDR2 sequences are SGDLS and YYNGEE. The V gene lost 4 bases and the J gene lost 7 bases, with 9 bases spanning the gap. CDR3 size: 12 residues. CDR3 protein: CASSLTENEQFF. DNA for the CDR3: TGTGCCAGCAGCCTTACAGAGAATGAGCAGTTCTTC. The whole variable domain, filled in from reference TRBV9 and TRBJ2-1, reads DSGVTQTPKHLITATGQRVTLRCSPRSGDLSVYWYQQSLDQGLQFLIQYYNGEERAKGNILERFSAQQFPDLHSELNLSSLELGDSALYFCASSLTENEQFFGPGTRLTVL.

The chain joins TRBV18 to TRBJ1-6; D not certain. CDR1 is KGHSH and CDR2 is LQKENI in the germline V gene. The CDR3 runs to 15 residues. Between the trimmed V and J ends, which lost 1 base and 10 bases, there was a span of 14 bases. The chain's CDR3 is CASSPRPLAQSPLHF. The CDR3 DNA is TGTGCCAGCTCACCACGCCCGCTAGCCCAATCACCCCTCCACTTT.

V and J are TRBV5-6 and TRBJ1-2; 7 bases are shared with TRBD1. This CDR3 is built from 14 residues. The germline gives CDR1 SGHDT, CDR2 YYEEEE. After removal of 5 bases from V and 4 bases from J, the junction contained 8 bases not matched to a gene. CDR3 coding DNA: TGTGCCAGCAGGGGGTGGGACAGACCCTATGGCTACACCTTC. It specifies CASRGWDRPYGYTF.

The chain couples TRBV5-1 to TRBJ1-2, with D perhaps TRBD1 (6 bases). V was trimmed by 4 bases and J by 2 bases, leaving 15 bases between them. The CDR3 loop spans 15 amino acids. Germline lookup yields CDR1 SGHRS and CDR2 YFSETQ. CDR3 sequence: CASSPEQGQNYGYTF. The CDR3 DNA follows: TGCGCCAGCAGCCCGGAGCAAGGACAGAACTATGGCTACACCTTC. Filled out from reference TRBV5-1 and TRBJ1-2, the complete variable domain reads KAGVTQTPRYLIKTRGQQVTLSCSPISGHRSVSWYQQTPGQGLQFLFEYFSETQRNKGNFPGRFSGRQFSNSRSEMNVSTLELGDSALYLCASSPEQGQNYGYTFGSGTRLTVV.

The chain carries TRBV6-6 and TRBJ1-1; the D is unclear. Trimming shortened V by 0 bases and J by 3 bases, and 8 bases separated the two germline ends. CDR1 and CDR2 (germline): MNHNY, SVGAGI (reference sequence). The CDR3 length is 14 residues. CDR3 sequence reads: CASSYSRGYTEAFF. Here the CDR3 DNA reads TGTGCCAGCAGTTACTCGCGCGGATACACTGAAGCTTTCTTT.

This clone has a single count. The J gene is TRBJ2-3, the V gene TRBV19; TRBD1 matches 9 bases. The CDR3 covers 17 residues. V shed 6 bases, J shed 6 bases, and the junction held 16 bases outside the gene matches. The germline CDR1 and CDR2 sequences are LNHDA and SQIVND (reference sequence). CDR3 protein: CASRNRAGTGITDTQYF. The CDR3 DNA reads as TGTGCCAGTAGGAACCGTGCCGGGACAGGGATTACCGATACGCAGTATTTT.

This clone has a handful of counts. The CDR3: CSVEQEKLFF. The CDR3 DNA follows: TGCAGCGTTGAGCAGGAAAAACTGTTTTTT. This chain uses TRBV29-1 with TRBJ1-4; no clear D gene. Per the germline V gene, CDR1 is SQVTM and CDR2 is ANQGSEA. Trimming removed 3 bases from V and 8 bases from J, with 4 bases in between. This CDR3 is built from 10 residues.

The chain links TRBV10-2 to TRBJ2-3; 10 bases fit TRBD2. Germline V lookup: CDR1 WSHSY, CDR2 SAAADI. The CDR3 is 16 residues long. Trimming took 3 bases from V and 3 from J; bases not matched to a gene: 6. The CDR3 DNA is TGCGCCAGCAGTGAAGGAGCGGGGGGGTTGACAGATACGCAGTATTTT. This translates into CASSEGAGGLTDTQYF.

The chain recombines TRBV11-2 with TRBJ1-1; 8 bases agree with TRBD1. This CDR3 contains 15 residues. V lost 2 bases to trimming and J lost 4 bases; unmatched junction nucleotides: 6. CDR1 and CDR2 from the germline V gene are SGHAT and FQNNGV. CDR3 in amino acids: CASSLIRTGSTEAFF. Written as DNA, the CDR3 is TGTGCCAGCAGCTTAATCAGGACAGGGAGCACTGAAGCTTTCTTT.

The chain links TRBV19 to TRBJ1-5, with D possibly being TRBD1 (5 bases). V shed 1 base and J shed 0 bases, with 10 bases lying between them. The CDR3 consists of 16 residues. CDR1 LNHDA and CDR2 SQIVND come from the germline V gene (reference sequence). Here the CDR3 reads CASSIARGSSNQPQHF. DNA for the CDR3: TGTGCCAGTAGTATAGCTAGGGGTTCTAGCAATCAGCCCCAGCATTTT.

About this clone itself: The junction shows a germline mismatch at one end, possibly a read error. Other DNA sequences within the sample encode an identical CDR3. The chain is built from TRBV2 and TRBJ1-6; the D is unclear. CDR3 length: 17 amino acids. Germline CDR1 SNHLY, CDR2 FYNNEI. This chain's CDR3 is CASSEEVGSSYNSPLHF. The CDR3 DNA reads as TGTGCCAGCAGTGAAGAGGTAGGGAGCTCCTATAATTCCCCCCTCCACTTT.

The chain has TRBV7-2 and TRBJ1-5, with 7 bases matching TRBD1. The CDR3 runs to 17 residues. Per the germline V gene, CDR1 is SGHTA and CDR2 is FQGNSA. V lost 5 bases, J lost 7 bases, and 17 bases stayed unmatched. The CDR3 nucleotides read TGTGCCAGCAGCCACCTCCGGGACAGCCGTCAGGGACAGCCCCAGCATTTT. This gives the protein CASSHLRDSRQGQPQHF.

The chain employs TRBV11-3 and TRBJ2-1, with 7 bases fitting TRBD2. The V gene's germline CDR1 is SGHNT and CDR2 YENEEA. Trimming at V came to 4 bases and at J to 8 bases, leaving 5 bases not matched to a gene. The CDR3 runs 13 residues. The CDR3 reads CASSYIGGDEQFF. The CDR3 DNA follows: TGTGCCAGCAGCTACATTGGGGGGGATGAGCAGTTCTTC.

This clone was counted once. The genes are TRBV10-3 and TRBJ2-1, with TRBD2 as a possible D gene (5 bases). This CDR3 contains 13 residues. The germline V gene encodes CDR1 ENHRY and CDR2 SYGVKD. Trimming took 4 bases from V and 9 from J, leaving 13 bases between them. In DNA, the CDR3 is TGTGCCATCAGTGCAAACTCAGGAGGTGAGCAGTTCTTC. This encodes CAISANSGGEQFF.

Regarding this clone: One junction end disagrees with the germline gene, perhaps due to a read error. The chain is built from TRBV7-9 and TRBJ1-1; D remains ambiguous. The V gene's germline CDR1 is SEHNR and CDR2 FQNEAQ (reference sequence). The CDR3 consists of 14 residues. The CDR3 nucleotides are TGTTCCAGCAGCTTCTCAAGCACGAACACTGAAGCTTTCTTT. Encoded protein: CSSSFSSTNTEAFF.

V is TRBV5-1 and J is TRBJ1-4; 8 nucleotides agree with TRBD1. Germline V gene data show CDR1 as SGHRS and CDR2 as YFSETQ. Germline trimming cut 3 bases from V and 3 bases from J; bases unmatched to any gene: 7. The length of the CDR3 is 16 residues. CDR3 DNA sequence: TGCGCCAGCAGCTCTAACGGACAGGGCTCTAATGAAAAACTGTTTTTT. Protein: CASSSNGQGSNEKLFF.

This clone was detected once. V usage is TRBV9 and J usage is TRBJ1-2, with D possibly being TRBD1 (5 bases). Germline CDR1 is SGDLS and CDR2 is YYNGEE. This CDR3 contains 16 residues. Deletions cut 4 bases from V and 2 bases from J, with 18 bases between. The chain's CDR3 is CASSPRQSPLNYGYTF. CDR3 bases: TGTGCCAGCAGCCCGAGACAGTCACCCTTGAACTATGGCTACACCTTC.